The 15 T cell receptor beta chains below all came from one sample that was sequenced in a study of graft-versus-host responses after intestinal transplantation. What these receptors recognize is not known. Measured with immunoSEQ multiplex PCR; TCRdb has only the in-frame clones, and not every one. The sample has some 100,000 clones, around 90% seen once. The material sequenced was unstimulated CD8+ T cells sorted from spleen or lymph node cells, taken before transplant. These receptors came from a human donor who was the organ donor for an intestinal transplant.

The genes are TRBV11-2 and TRBJ2-5, with D possibly matching TRBD1 (6 bases). This CDR3 is 16 amino acids long. CDR1 SGHAT and CDR2 FQNNGV come from the germline V gene. V was trimmed by 5 bases and J by 3 bases, leaving 19 bases between them. The CDR3 nucleotides are TGTGCCAGCAGCCAAGCAATGTTAGGGGGAAAAGAGACCCAGTACTTC. It is translated as CASSQAMLGGKETQYF.

This clone appeared once. The chain has TRBV12-5 and TRBJ2-1; TRBD2 matches 7 bases. The J segment lost 7 bases and the V segment lost 4 bases, leaving 13 bases of the junction unmatched. The CDR3 consists of 16 residues. The germline V gene encodes CDR1 LGHNT and CDR2 FRNRAP. The CDR3: CASGSPLGEGRNEQFF. CDR3 bases: TGTGCTAGTGGTTCCCCCCTAGGGGAGGGCCGGAATGAGCAGTTCTTC.

The J gene is TRBJ2-5, the V gene TRBV7-9; 7 bases agree with TRBD2. The J segment lost 9 bases and the V segment lost 6 bases, leaving 4 bases of the junction unmatched. CDR1 and CDR2 from the germline V gene are SEHNR and FQNEAQ (reference sequence). The CDR3 has 11 amino acids. CDR3 sequence (DNA): TGTGCCAGCAGTGTCCGGGGGGCCCAGTACTTC. Its protein is CASSVRGAQYF.

The chain employs TRBV4-1 and TRBJ1-5; D possibly corresponds to TRBD1 (6 bases). CDR1 and CDR2 from the germline V gene are MGHRA and YSYEKL. With 0 bases removed from V and 5 bases from J, the gap between germline ends came to 8 bases. The CDR3 totals 14 residues. CDR3 amino acids: CASSQEAGDQPQHF. Written as DNA, the CDR3 is TGCGCCAGCAGCCAAGAGGCAGGGGATCAGCCCCAGCATTTT.

The chain carries TRBV28 and TRBJ1-4, with no clear D. Germline assignment: CDR1 MDHEN and CDR2 SYDVKM. This CDR3 is built from 15 residues. V lost 7 bases and J 8 bases, leaving 20 bases between the germline ends. The CDR3 DNA is TGTGCCAGCATTAATTTTCAGTCCGCGGGGGAAAAACTGTTTTTT. Protein product: CASINFQSAGEKLFF. Supplemented by reference TRBV28 and TRBJ1-4, the full variable domain reads DVKVTQSSRYLVKRTGEKVFLECVQDMDHENMFWYRQDPGLGLRLIYFSYDVKMKEKGDIPEGYSVSREKKERFSLILESASTNQTSMYLCASINFQSAGEKLFFGSGTQLSVL.

The sample holds one count of this clone. CDR3 sequence (DNA): TGCGCCAGCAGCGCGCTCGGGGGTGAGCAGTTCTTC. Residues: CASSALGGEQFF. The V call is TRBV5-1, the J call TRBJ2-1; D may be TRBD2 (6 bases). This CDR3 is 12 amino acids long. Per the germline V gene, CDR1 is SGHRS and CDR2 is YFSETQ. The ends were cut back, 4 bases at V and 9 bases at J, with 11 bases in the middle.

The chain is built from TRBV6-1 and TRBJ1-5; D is ambiguous. The CDR3 has 14 amino acids. Trimming took off 3 bases at V and 5 bases at J, with 11 bases between the two ends. Germline V gene data show CDR1 as MNHNS and CDR2 as SASEGT. CDR3 protein: CASSDGGLDQPQHF. CDR3 bases: TGTGCCAGCAGTGACGGCGGGCTCGATCAGCCCCAGCATTTT.

The chain combines TRBV9 with TRBJ2-7; either TRBD1 or TRBD2 may supply D (5 bases each). This CDR3 spans 15 amino acids. Deletions cut 8 bases from V and 0 bases from J, with 18 bases between. The V gene's germline CDR1 is SGDLS and CDR2 YYNGEE. The CDR3 nucleotides read TGTGCCAGTGGCGTAGGGGAGCCTTTCTCCTACGAGCAGTACTTC. This translates into CASGVGEPFSYEQYF.

The rearrangement joins TRBV28 to TRBJ2-1; TRBD2 agrees at 7 bases. Trimming removed 1 base from V and 3 bases from J; junction bases left unmatched: 6. CDR1 MDHEN and CDR2 SYDVKM come from the germline V gene. The CDR3 totals 16 residues. The CDR3 region has the DNA TGTGCCAGCAGTTTATTTGCGGGAGTGGTCTACAATGAGCAGTTCTTC. Translation: CASSLFAGVVYNEQFF.

The chain couples TRBV2 to TRBJ2-7, with 7 bases matching TRBD2. CDR3 size: 15 residues. Germline V CDR1 and CDR2: SNHLY, FYNNEI. J lost 3 bases, V lost 4 bases, and 9 bases had no gene match. DNA of the CDR3: TGTGCCAGCAGTGCCGGGGGGTCTGACCTCTACGAGCAGTACTTC. The encoded protein is CASSAGGSDLYEQYF.

This chain joins TRBV6-4 and TRBJ1-5; 10 bases fit TRBD1. Germline assignment: CDR1 MRHNA and CDR2 SNTAGT. CDR3 length: 19 amino acids. The trim removed 3 bases at V and 1 base at J, leaving 12 bases unmatched. CDR3 DNA sequence: TGTGCCAGCAGTGATGTACGGGACAGGGGAGTTCTGAGCAATCAGCCCCAGCATTTT. Translation: CASSDVRDRGVLSNQPQHF.

V is TRBV4-1 and J is TRBJ1-3; 7 bases fit TRBD1. The CDR3 is 16 amino acids. V lost 3 bases to trimming and J lost 0 bases; unmatched junction nucleotides: 5. Germline values: CDR1 MGHRA, CDR2 YSYEKL. The CDR3 DNA reads as TGCGCCAGCAGCCAGCAGACAGGGTCCTCTGGAAACACCATATATTTT. Translation: CASSQQTGSSGNTIYF.

J is TRBJ2-1 and V is TRBV5-6; possibly TRBD1 for D (6 bases). V was clipped by 2 bases and J by 9 bases, with 9 bases between them. CDR3 length: 12 amino acids. Germline values: CDR1 SGHDT, CDR2 YYEEEE. CDR3 in DNA: TGTGCCAGCAGCTTCGGACAGCTTGAGCAGTTCTTC. It is translated as CASSFGQLEQFF.

With regard to this clone: At one of its ends the junction is not consistent with the germline gene, which may arise from a read error. The chain uses TRBV7-9 and TRBJ1-5; D is ambiguous. This CDR3 is 14 amino acids long. CDR1 and CDR2 from the germline V gene are SEHNR and FQNEAQ (reference sequence). CDR3 DNA: TGTGCCAGCAGCCTAGCGGGCAGAAATCAGCCCCAGCATTTT. Translation: CASSLAGRNQPQHF. Using reference TRBV7-9 and TRBJ1-5 for the parts outside the CDR3, the full variable domain is DTGVSQNPRHKITKRGQNVTFRCDPISEHNRLYWYRQTLGQGPEFLTYFQNEAQLEKSRLLSDRFSAERPKGSFSTLEIQRTEQGDSAMYLCASSLAGRNQPQHFGDGTRLSIL.

This clone appeared once. This chain joins TRBV27 and TRBJ2-7; the match to TRBD1 covers 7 bases. With V trimmed by 6 bases and J by 6 bases, 23 bases remained unmatched. The CDR3 is made up of 18 amino acids. In germline, CDR1 is MNHEY, CDR2 SMNVEV (reference sequence). In DNA form, the CDR3 reads TGTGCCAGCAGCCCTTGGGAGACAGGGTTTTTCTCTCTTTCCGAGCAGTACTTC. This codes for CASSPWETGFFSLSEQYF.